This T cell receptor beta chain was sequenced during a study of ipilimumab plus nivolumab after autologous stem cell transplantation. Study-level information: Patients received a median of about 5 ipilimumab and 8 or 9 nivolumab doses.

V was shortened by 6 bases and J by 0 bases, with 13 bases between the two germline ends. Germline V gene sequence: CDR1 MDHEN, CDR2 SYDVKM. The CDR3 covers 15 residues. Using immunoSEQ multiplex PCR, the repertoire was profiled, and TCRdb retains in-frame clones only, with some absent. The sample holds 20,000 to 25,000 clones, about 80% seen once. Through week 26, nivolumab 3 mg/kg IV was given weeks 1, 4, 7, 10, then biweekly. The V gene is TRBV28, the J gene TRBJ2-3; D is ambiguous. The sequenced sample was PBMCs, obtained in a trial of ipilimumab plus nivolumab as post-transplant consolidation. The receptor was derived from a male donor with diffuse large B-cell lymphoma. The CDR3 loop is CASSPPRPSTDTQYF. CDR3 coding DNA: TGTGCCAGCAGCCCACCCCGGCCCAGCACAGATACGCAGTATTTT.